The next 11 T cell receptor beta chains were all read from a single sample in a study of beta chain features in type 1 diabetes. Expressed TCRB transcripts were sequenced after all isolated RNA was converted to cDNA. TCRdb's copy holds only in-frame clones and misses some; the assay was immunoSEQ multiplex PCR. The repertoire holds 250,000 to 300,000 clones, 14% seen once, with 0.017% in the top ten. The study's findings and limits: Type 1 diabetes patients had TCRB CDR3s that were shorter (moderately but significantly so) in all four CD4+ subsets.

Antigens for these TCRs are unknown. Sequences were obtained from naive CD4+ T cells from blood. The receptors here all came from a man aged 25 to 40 with type 1 diabetes.

This chain connects TRBV10-3 to TRBJ2-3, with TRBD1 identical over 7 bases. This CDR3 has 13 residues. Germline V gives CDR1 ENHRY, CDR2 SYGVKD. The junction had 4 bases not matched to a gene; V was cut back by 6 bases and J by 4 bases. The CDR3 sequence: CAIRGTEADTQYF. The CDR3 DNA reads TGTGCCATCAGAGGGACAGAGGCAGATACGCAGTATTTT.

The chain recombines TRBV28 with TRBJ2-7; TRBD1 is a possible D gene (6 bases). Per the germline V gene, CDR1 is MDHEN and CDR2 is SYDVKM. Trimming left V 0 bases short and J 4 bases short, with 13 bases between. This CDR3 has 15 residues. The CDR3: CASSLWSQGWYEQYF. For the CDR3, the DNA is TGTGCCAGCAGTTTATGGTCACAGGGTTGGTACGAGCAGTACTTC.

The V gene is TRBV11-2, the J gene TRBJ1-2; D is uncertain. Germline V gene data show CDR1 as SGHAT and CDR2 as FQNNGV. This CDR3 is built from 14 residues. The V and J ends lost 2 bases and 2 bases respectively, with 9 bases between them. This chain's CDR3 is CASSLLSPNYGYTF. CDR3 DNA sequence: TGTGCCAGCAGCTTACTGAGCCCCAACTATGGCTACACCTTC.

The chain links TRBV29-1 to TRBJ2-1, with D maybe TRBD2 (6 bases). With 4 bases removed from V and 0 bases from J, the gap between germline ends came to 10 bases. The CDR3 consists of 14 residues. Germline V lookup: CDR1 SQVTM, CDR2 ANQGSEA. The CDR3, as DNA: TGCAGCGTTGGCCGGGGGAGCTCCTACAATGAGCAGTTCTTC. Translated, it gives CSVGRGSSYNEQFF.

This chain links TRBV9 with TRBJ2-3; D not certain. CDR3 length: 13 amino acids. The germline gives CDR1 SGDLS, CDR2 YYNGEE. V was shortened by 0 bases and J by 7 bases, with 9 bases between the two germline ends. The CDR3 DNA is TGTGCCAGCAGCGTAGAGGTAGCCTATACGCAGTATTTT. Amino acid sequence: CASSVEVAYTQYF.

The V call is TRBV9, the J call TRBJ2-1; D remains ambiguous. The CDR3 extends over 15 amino acids. V gave up 3 bases and J gave up 0 bases, with 10 bases separating them. CDR1 and CDR2 from the germline V gene are SGDLS and YYNGEE. The CDR3 sequence: CASSGTTSSYNEQFF. Written as DNA, the CDR3 is TGTGCCAGCAGCGGTACTACGAGCTCCTACAATGAGCAGTTCTTC.

The chain is built from TRBV28 and TRBJ2-7, with 8 bases aligning to TRBD1. J was trimmed by 3 bases and V by 8 bases; bases with no gene match: 3. This CDR3 contains 12 residues. In germline, CDR1 is MDHEN, CDR2 SYDVKM. The CDR3, as DNA: TGTGCCAGCGGGGACAGGATCTACGAGCAGTACTTC. Residues: CASGDRIYEQYF.

The V call is TRBV27, the J call TRBJ1-2, with a possible D match to TRBD1 (6 bases). Germline assignment: CDR1 MNHEY and CDR2 SMNVEV (reference sequence). V was clipped by 5 bases and J by 6 bases, with 13 bases between them. The CDR3 totals 13 residues. CDR3 bases: TGTGCCAGCAGTCGCATCGACAGGAATGGCTACACCTTC. Protein sequence: CASSRIDRNGYTF.

This clone was picked up a small number of times. V usage is TRBV30 and J usage is TRBJ2-7; D is perhaps TRBD1 (5 bases). This CDR3 contains 14 residues. Germline V gene data show CDR1 as GTSNPN and CDR2 as SVGIG (reference sequence). Between the trimmed V and J ends, which lost 4 bases and 2 bases, there was a span of 15 bases. CDR3 in amino acids: CAWTGRGRPYEQYF. CDR3 DNA: TGTGCCTGGACCGGAAGGGGTCGTCCCTACGAGCAGTACTTC.

In its sample, this clone was seen a few times. This rearrangement joins TRBV9 to TRBJ1-2, with a possible D match to TRBD1 (5 bases). Germline V CDR1 and CDR2: SGDLS, YYNGEE. V was clipped by 2 bases and J by 8 bases, with 16 bases between them. The CDR3 totals 14 residues. As DNA, the CDR3 is TGTGCCAGCAGCGTCTCCGGGGGTGCCGGGGGCTACACCTTC. It translates to CASSVSGGAGGYTF.

The V call is TRBV4-1, the J call TRBJ1-1; D is ambiguous. CDR3 length: 14 residues. Germline-derived CDR1 and CDR2 are MGHRA and YSYEKL. V was shortened by 4 bases and J by 1 base, with 10 bases between the two germline ends. The CDR3 protein is CASSRRQENTEAFF. Written as DNA, the CDR3 is TGCGCCAGCAGCCGACGACAAGAGAACACTGAAGCTTTCTTT.